The 7 T cell receptor beta chains reported below all come from one sample, sequenced in a study of cytomegalovirus exposure and HLA in healthy donors. Generated by immunoSEQ multiplex PCR, the TCRdb table keeps only in-frame clones and is missing some. Of about 120,000 clones detected, about 91% appear once; the ten largest clones hold approximately 1.1%. Sequenced input: PBMCs. The receptors were gathered from a woman between 18 and 29 years old in good health and CMV-seronegative.

The chain has TRBV4-3 and TRBJ2-3, with D tentatively TRBD1 (7 bases). CDR1 is LGHNA and CDR2 is YSLEER in the germline V gene. The V end was cut by 4 bases, the J end by 8 bases, with 28 bases between. The CDR3 sequence is 18 residues long. CDR3 in amino acids: CASSRDSVTGRGEVTQYF. The CDR3 nucleotides are TGCGCCAGCAGCCGGGATTCAGTCACGGGCAGGGGGGAGGTTACGCAGTATTTT.

The rearrangement joins TRBV7-8 to TRBJ1-5; 9 nucleotides align to TRBD1. The CDR3 covers 14 residues. CDR1 is SGHVS, CDR2 FQNEAQ, per germline. Losses at the gene ends were 1 base for V and 11 bases for J; bases not matched to a gene: 6. This CDR3 reads CASSLEDRGRAQHF. CDR3 in DNA: TGTGCCAGCAGCTTAGAGGACAGGGGTCGGGCCCAGCATTTT.

The CDR3 DNA reads TGTGCCAGCACCCCCGGCGGCTCCTACAATGAGCAGTTCTTC. It yields the protein CASTPGGSYNEQFF. This chain joins TRBV7-2 and TRBJ2-1, with D unresolved. Trimming pared 7 bases from V and 0 bases from J, leaving 10 bases between. Germline V gene sequence: CDR1 SGHTA, CDR2 FQGNSA. This CDR3 has 14 amino acids. The whole variable domain, filled in from reference TRBV7-2 and TRBJ2-1, reads GAGVSQSPSNKVTEKGKDVELRCDPISGHTALYWYRQSLGQGLEFLIYFQGNSAPDKSGLPSDRFSAERTGGSVSTLTIQRTQQEDSAVYLCASTPGGSYNEQFFGPGTRLTVL.

J is TRBJ1-4 and V is TRBV27, with 7 bases aligning to TRBD1. Per the germline V gene, CDR1 is MNHEY and CDR2 is SMNVEV (reference sequence). The J segment lost 7 bases and the V segment lost 6 bases, leaving 8 bases of the junction unmatched. The CDR3 totals 14 residues. CDR3 region: CASRPGTEGEKLFF. The DNA of the CDR3 is TGTGCCAGCAGACCCGGGACAGAAGGTGAAAAACTGTTTTTT.

The chain links TRBV9 to TRBJ1-3; 10 positions match TRBD1. CDR3 length equals 15 residues. The V and J ends lost 3 bases and 7 bases, in that order; junction bases with no gene match: 7. Germline lookup yields CDR1 SGDLS and CDR2 YYNGEE. This CDR3 is CASSATGTGVNTIYF. In DNA form, the CDR3 reads TGTGCCAGCAGCGCCACCGGGACAGGGGTGAACACCATATATTTT. Full variable domain (rest looked up from reference TRBV9 and TRBJ1-3): DSGVTQTPKHLITATGQRVTLRCSPRSGDLSVYWYQQSLDQGLQFLIQYYNGEERAKGNILERFSAQQFPDLHSELNLSSLELGDSALYFCASSATGTGVNTIYFGEGSWLTVV.

In this sample, this clone turned up many times. CDR3 DNA: TGTGCCAGTACAGTCTCTTATAGCGTCGAGCAGTACTTC. Translating gives CASTVSYSVEQYF. The chain links TRBV6-1 to TRBJ2-7, with D perhaps matching TRBD2 (5 bases). Deletions cut 9 bases from V and 6 bases from J, with 18 bases between. Germline values: CDR1 MNHNS, CDR2 SASEGT. The CDR3 totals 13 residues.

This rearrangement joins TRBV2 to TRBJ1-4; 9 bases are a match to TRBD1. Germline CDR1 and CDR2: SNHLY and FYNNEI. CDR3 length equals 14 residues. The V gene end was trimmed by 6 bases and the J gene end by 7 bases; junction bases not matched to a gene: 6. The CDR3 nucleotides are TGTGCCAGCAGGGTAACAGGGGGCAGTGAAAAACTGTTTTTT. This sequence encodes CASRVTGGSEKLFF.